This T cell receptor beta chain is from a study of metastatic and nonmetastatic thyroid tumors. J was trimmed by 6 bases and V by 4 bases; bases with no gene match: 9. The CDR3 is 16 residues long. In germline, CDR1 is SGDLS, CDR2 YYNGEE. This clone was found many times. All patients reached thyroid surgery having received no treatment beforehand. TCRdb re-called clones via MiXCR from the PCR reads. The sample records roughly 30,000 clones, 10% to 12% being singletons. This TCR was sampled from a female donor with papillary thyroid cancer or a benign thyroid nodule (not recorded which). Some clones in this sample may be carry-over from other donors' samples. The sample was blood. The chain links TRBV9 to TRBJ2-1, with TRBD1 identical over 11 bases. CDR3 in DNA: TGTGCCAGCAGCCCCACCGGGACAGGGGGGTTCAATGAGCAGTTCTTC. Residues: CASSPTGTGGFNEQFF. The full variable domain, its missing parts supplied by reference TRBV9 and TRBJ2-1, is DSGVTQTPKHLITATGQRVTLRCSPRSGDLSVYWYQQSLDQGLQFLIQYYNGEERAKGNILERFSAQQFPDLHSELNLSSLELGDSALYFCASSPTGTGGFNEQFFGPGTRLTVL.